This TCR beta chain was sequenced in a study of T-cell reconstitution after alpha-beta-depleted transplantation in children. Findings and limits, study-wide: Newly generated T cells supplied most T-cell counts and diversity one year post-transplant. Reported findings indicate that, about two months after transplant, alpha-beta T cells came from several hundred expanded clones, which were derived from non-depleted graft cells. The study traced high day-60 TCRbeta diversity in some patients to surviving recipient T cells and thymic progenitors.

Molecular barcoding with unique molecular identifiers was used for the TCRbeta library. MiXCR, run by TCRdb on the PCR reads, gives a single entry per CDR3 protein. The table shows under 850,000 distinct CDR3 sequences, with around 13% occurring only once. Germline-derived CDR1 and CDR2 are DFQATT and SNEGSKA (reference sequence). The CDR3 totals 12 residues. V dropped 5 bases and J dropped 7 bases, with 12 bases sitting between them. This clonotype was seen repeatedly, ten times or more. Antigen: not known. The chain employs TRBV20-1 and TRBJ1-5, with TRBD1 as a possible D gene (6 bases). The source of this sequence is a girl aged 2 to 10 with congenital amegakaryocytic thrombocytopenia, due to receive a stem cell transplant. The material sequenced was PBMCs, taken before TCRalphabeta/CD19-depleted stem cell transplant. CDR3 DNA sequence: TGCAGTGCTGGAAACAGGGAGCAGCCCCAGCATTTT. Translated, it gives CSAGNREQPQHF.